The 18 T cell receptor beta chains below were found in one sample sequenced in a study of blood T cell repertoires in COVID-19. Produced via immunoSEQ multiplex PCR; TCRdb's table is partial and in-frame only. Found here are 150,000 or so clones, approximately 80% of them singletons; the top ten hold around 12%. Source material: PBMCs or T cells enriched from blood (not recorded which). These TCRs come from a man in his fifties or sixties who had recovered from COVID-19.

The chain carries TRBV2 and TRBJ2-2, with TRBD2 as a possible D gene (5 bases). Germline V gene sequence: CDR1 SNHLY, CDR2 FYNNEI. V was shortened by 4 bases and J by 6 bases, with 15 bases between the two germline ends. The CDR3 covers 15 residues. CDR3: CASSVSDSKSGELFF. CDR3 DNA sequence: TGTGCCAGCAGTGTATCGGACTCTAAGTCCGGGGAGCTGTTTTTT.

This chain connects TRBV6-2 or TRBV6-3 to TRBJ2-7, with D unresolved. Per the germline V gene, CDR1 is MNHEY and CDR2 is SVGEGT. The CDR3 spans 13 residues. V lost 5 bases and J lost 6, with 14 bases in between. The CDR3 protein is CASSASLVSEQYF. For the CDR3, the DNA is TGTGCCAGCAGTGCGTCTCTTGTTTCCGAGCAGTACTTC.

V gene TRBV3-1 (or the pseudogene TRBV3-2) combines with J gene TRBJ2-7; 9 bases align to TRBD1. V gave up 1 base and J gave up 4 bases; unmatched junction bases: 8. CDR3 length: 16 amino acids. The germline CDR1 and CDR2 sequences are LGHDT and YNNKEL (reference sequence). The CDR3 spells CASSQGRDREGYEQYF. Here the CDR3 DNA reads TGTGCCAGCAGCCAAGGCCGGGACAGGGAAGGGTACGAGCAGTACTTC.

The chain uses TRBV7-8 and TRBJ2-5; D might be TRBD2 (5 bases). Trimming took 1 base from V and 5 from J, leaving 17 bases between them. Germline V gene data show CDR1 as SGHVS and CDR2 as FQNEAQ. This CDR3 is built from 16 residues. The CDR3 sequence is CASSLVGSERRETQYF. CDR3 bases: TGTGCCAGCAGCTTAGTCGGTAGCGAGAGGCGGGAGACCCAGTACTTC.

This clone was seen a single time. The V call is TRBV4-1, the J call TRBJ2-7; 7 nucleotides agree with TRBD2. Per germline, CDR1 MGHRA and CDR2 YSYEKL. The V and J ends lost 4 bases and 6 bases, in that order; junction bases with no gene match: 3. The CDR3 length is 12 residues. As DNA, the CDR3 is TGCGCCAGCAGCCGGACGGGGGGCGAGCAGTACTTC. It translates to CASSRTGGEQYF.

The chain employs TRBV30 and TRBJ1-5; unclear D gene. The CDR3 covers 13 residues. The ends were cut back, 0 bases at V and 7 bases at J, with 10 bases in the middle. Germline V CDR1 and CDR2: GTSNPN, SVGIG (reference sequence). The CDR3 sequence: CAWSVGELQPQHF. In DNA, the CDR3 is TGTGCCTGGAGTGTCGGGGAGCTACAGCCCCAGCATTTT.

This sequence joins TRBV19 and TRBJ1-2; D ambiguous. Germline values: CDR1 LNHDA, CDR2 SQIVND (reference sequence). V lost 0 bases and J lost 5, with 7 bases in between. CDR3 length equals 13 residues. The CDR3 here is CASSIEAEYGYTF. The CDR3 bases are TGTGCCAGTAGTATAGAGGCGGAGTATGGCTACACCTTC.

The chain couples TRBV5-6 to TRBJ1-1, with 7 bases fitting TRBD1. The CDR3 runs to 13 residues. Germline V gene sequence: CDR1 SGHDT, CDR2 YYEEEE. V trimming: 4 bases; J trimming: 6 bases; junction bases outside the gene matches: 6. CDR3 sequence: CASSRLDRAEAFF. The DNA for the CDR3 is TGTGCCAGCAGCCGCTTAGACAGGGCTGAAGCTTTCTTT.

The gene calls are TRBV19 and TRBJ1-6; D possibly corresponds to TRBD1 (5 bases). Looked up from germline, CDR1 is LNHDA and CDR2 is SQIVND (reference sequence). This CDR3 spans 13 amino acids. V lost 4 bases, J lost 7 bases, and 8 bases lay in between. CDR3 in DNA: TGTGCCAGTAGTAACAGGAACAATTCACCCCTCCACTTT. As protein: CASSNRNNSPLHF.

The CDR3 protein is CASSETRLAGARTDTQYF. CDR3 nucleotides: TGTGCCAGCAGTGAAACCCGACTAGCGGGGGCCCGCACAGATACGCAGTATTTT. The genes are TRBV6-1 and TRBJ2-3, with 12 nucleotides matching TRBD2. The CDR3 spans 18 residues. Germline lookup yields CDR1 MNHNS and CDR2 SASEGT. J lost 1 base, V lost 2 bases, and 7 bases had no gene match.

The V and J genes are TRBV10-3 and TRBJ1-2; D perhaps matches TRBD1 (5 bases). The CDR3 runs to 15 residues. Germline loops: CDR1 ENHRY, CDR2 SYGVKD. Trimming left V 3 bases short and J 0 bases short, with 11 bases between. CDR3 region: CAISETGGANYGYTF. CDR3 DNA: TGTGCCATCAGTGAAACGGGGGGAGCTAACTATGGCTACACCTTC.

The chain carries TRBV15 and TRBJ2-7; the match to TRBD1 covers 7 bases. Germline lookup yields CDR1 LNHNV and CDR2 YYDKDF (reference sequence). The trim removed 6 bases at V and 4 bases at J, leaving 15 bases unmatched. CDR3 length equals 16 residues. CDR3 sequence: CATSSPGLTGVYEQYF. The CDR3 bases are TGTGCCACCAGTTCCCCGGGTCTAACAGGGGTATACGAGCAGTACTTC.

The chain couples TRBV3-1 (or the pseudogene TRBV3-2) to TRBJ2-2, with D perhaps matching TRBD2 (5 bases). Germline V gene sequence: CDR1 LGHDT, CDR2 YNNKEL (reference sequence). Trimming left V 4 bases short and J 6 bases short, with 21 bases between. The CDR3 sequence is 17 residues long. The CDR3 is CASSREDSTASSGELFF. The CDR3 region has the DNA TGTGCCAGCAGCCGAGAGGACTCAACCGCTTCCTCCGGGGAGCTGTTTTTT.

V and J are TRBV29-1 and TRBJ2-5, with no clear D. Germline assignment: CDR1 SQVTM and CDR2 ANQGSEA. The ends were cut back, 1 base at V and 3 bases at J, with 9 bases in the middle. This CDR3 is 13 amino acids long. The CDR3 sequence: CSVEGWSEETQYF. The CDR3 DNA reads TGCAGCGTTGAAGGGTGGTCAGAAGAGACCCAGTACTTC.

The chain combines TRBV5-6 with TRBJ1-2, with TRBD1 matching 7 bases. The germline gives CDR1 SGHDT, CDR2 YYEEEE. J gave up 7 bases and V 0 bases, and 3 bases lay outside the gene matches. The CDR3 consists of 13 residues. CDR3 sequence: CASSLDRGGGYTF. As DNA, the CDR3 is TGTGCCAGCAGCTTGGACAGGGGAGGTGGCTACACCTTC.

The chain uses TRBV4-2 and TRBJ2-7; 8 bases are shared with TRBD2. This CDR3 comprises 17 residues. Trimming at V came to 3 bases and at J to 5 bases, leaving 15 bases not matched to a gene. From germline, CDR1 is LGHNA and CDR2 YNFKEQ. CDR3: CASSHAGRGGVLDEQYF. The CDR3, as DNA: TGTGCCAGCAGCCACGCCGGGAGGGGGGGGGTGCTGGACGAGCAGTACTTC.

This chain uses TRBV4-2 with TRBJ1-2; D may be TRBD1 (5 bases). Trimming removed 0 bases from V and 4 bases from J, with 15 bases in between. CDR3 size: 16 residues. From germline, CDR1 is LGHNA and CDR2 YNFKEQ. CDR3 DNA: TGTGCCAGCAGCCAAGATGAGGGCGGGGCAGGCTATGGCTACACCTTC. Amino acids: CASSQDEGGAGYGYTF.

CDR3 region: CASSFTRLGHEQYF. As DNA, the CDR3 is TGTGCCAGCAGCTTTACTCGACTGGGTCACGAGCAGTACTTC. The chain is built from TRBV7-9 and TRBJ2-7; unclear D gene. The CDR3 contains 14 residues. Trimming removed 3 bases at V and 5 bases at J, with 14 bases between. The germline CDR1 and CDR2 sequences are SEHNR and FQNEAQ (reference sequence).